What follows are 4 T cell receptor beta chains derived from one specimen sequenced in a study of T cell responses to AZD1222 COVID-19 vaccine. TCRdb's table, derived via immunoSEQ multiplex PCR, lists solely in-frame clones and lacks some. The data show about 160,000 clones, around 95% seen once. The sequencing here drew on peripheral blood, taken on day 0 of AZD1222 vaccination. The receptors were gathered from an adult in good health.

The rearrangement links TRBV5-4 to TRBJ2-6, with no clear D. Germline V CDR1 and CDR2: SGHNT, YYREEE (reference sequence). This CDR3 is built from 15 residues. Trimming cost V 4 bases and J 4 bases, with 12 bases left between them. The CDR3 here is CASSPRVAGANVLTF. The CDR3 DNA sequence: TGTGCCAGCAGCCCTAGGGTAGCCGGGGCCAACGTCCTGACTTTC.

The chain joins TRBV29-1 to TRBJ1-2; a possible D gene is TRBD1 (5 bases). From germline, CDR1 is SQVTM and CDR2 ANQGSEA. CDR3 length equals 16 residues. V was trimmed by 0 bases and J by 3 bases, leaving 17 bases between them. CDR3 residues: CSVEDRDRKTYYGYTF. DNA of the CDR3: TGCAGCGTTGAAGATCGCGACAGAAAAACGTACTATGGCTACACCTTC.

The CDR3 is CASSEGLGVSYGYTF. For the CDR3, the DNA is TGTGCCAGCAGTGAGGGTCTGGGGGTTAGCTATGGCTACACCTTC. The J gene is TRBJ1-2, the V gene TRBV6-1; weak D call: TRBD1 (5 bases). The CDR3 consists of 15 residues. From germline, CDR1 is MNHNS and CDR2 SASEGT. V lost 3 bases and J 4 bases, leaving 15 bases between the germline ends.

The J gene is TRBJ2-3, the V gene TRBV7-9; the D call may be TRBD1 or TRBD2 (5 bases each). Per the germline V gene, CDR1 is SEHNR and CDR2 is FQNEAQ (reference sequence). This CDR3 contains 17 residues. V was pared by 5 bases and J by 4 bases, with 22 bases between. Here the CDR3 DNA reads TGTGCCAGCAGCGTAATACCCCGGGACGGTCGTGCAGATACGCAGTATTTT. It codes for CASSVIPRDGRADTQYF.